This TCR beta chain was sequenced during a study of PD-1 blockade in classical Hodgkin lymphoma. On the study more broadly: Every 2 weeks, patients had 3 mg/kg nivolumab intravenously. Study-wide results and caveats: Repertoire differences lack defined causes, possibly disease activity or prior therapy.

Documented time point: cycle 4 day 1 (C4D1), after 5 to 7 weeks of nivolumab. Every patient was affected by relapse after autologous stem cell transplantation, while exposure to brentuximab vedotin was not uniform. Magnetic negative selection served to purify CD4+ T cells out of PBMCs that had been thawed. In this sample, this clone turned up a few times. Antigen: not known. TCRdb's copy holds only in-frame clones and misses some; the assay was immunoSEQ multiplex PCR. The data show roughly 15,000 clones, just under 80% seen once. This material consisted of CD4+ T cells from blood, taken before the fourth cycle of nivolumab. This clonotype was obtained from a human donor with classical Hodgkin lymphoma.

This CDR3 reads CASMVGYPGETQYF. The CDR3 DNA reads TGTGCCAGCATGGTGGGCTATCCGGGGGAGACCCAGTACTTC. The chain couples TRBV2 to TRBJ2-5; perhaps TRBD2 as D (5 bases). Germline CDR1 and CDR2: SNHLY and FYNNEI. This CDR3 spans 14 amino acids. Deletions cut 7 bases from V and 5 bases from J, with 17 bases between.